This T cell receptor (beta chain) was captured in a study of Graves' ophthalmopathy and Graves' hyperthyroidism. RNA transcripts served as template for amplifying TCR beta CDR3 sequences. An opening RT-PCR round employed HTBI primers and preceded a second-round multiplex PCR. TCRdb re-derived calls from the multiplex PCR reads in MiXCR, one entry per CDR3 protein. The sample yields roughly 500,000 distinct CDR3 sequences, about an eighth seen once. This clonotype was observed many times. The length of the CDR3 is 14 residues. The germline V gene has CDR1 LNHDA and CDR2 SQIVND (reference sequence). Trimming cost V 0 bases and J 7 bases, with 12 bases left between them.

The V call is TRBV19, the J call TRBJ2-5; D is possibly TRBD2 (6 bases). Sequencing was done on a sample of blood. This receptor was obtained from a young woman with Graves' ophthalmopathy. This chain's CDR3 is CASSIDPGTGTQYF. CDR3 coding DNA: TGTGCCAGTAGTATAGACCCTGGGACTGGGACCCAGTACTTC.